This T cell receptor (beta chain) was documented in a study of T-cell memory formation after mild COVID-19. The overall study: Clusters of TCRs were largely donor specific. General study results and limits: Among contracting clones, CD4+ were mainly CM/EM and CD8+ enriched in EMRA. Clonal second-wave expansions that peaked on day 37 had unconfirmed SARS-CoV-2 specificity. Within pre-infection memory, some responding clones were found, suggesting cross-reactive memory joined.

CDR3 size: 13 residues. Germline V gene data show CDR1 as MNHEY and CDR2 as SVGAGI. Losses at the gene ends were 6 bases for V and 6 bases for J; bases not matched to a gene: 6. This clonotype appeared a few times. Antigen specificity is unknown. TCRdb analysed the 5' RACE reads with MiXCR anew, one entry per CDR3 protein. This sample has 350,000 to 450,000 distinct CDR3 sequences, with 28% found just once. V usage is TRBV6-5 and J usage is TRBJ1-1; 8 nucleotides line up with TRBD1. The source material was PBMCs or a T cell subset sorted from them (not recorded which). The clonotype originates from an adult woman who had mild COVID-19 (a few samples of this study predate the infection). Cell type and time point are not known. CDR3: CASRRTGFAEAFF. In nucleotides, the CDR3 is TGTGCCAGCAGGCGGACAGGGTTTGCTGAAGCTTTCTTT.